The clone carrying this T cell receptor beta chain was seen only once. TCRdb used MiXCR to reprocess the PCR reads, holding one entry per CDR3 protein. The repertoire includes around 7,600 distinct CDR3 sequences, roughly 45% of them detected once, and 8% to 13% sits in the top ten. These data are taken from a study of immune characterization of retroperitoneal liposarcoma. V was shortened by 4 bases and J by 10 bases, with 10 bases between the two germline ends. Germline loops: CDR1 SGHVS, CDR2 FNYEAQ. The CDR3 is made up of 12 amino acids. The rearrangement links TRBV7-6 to TRBJ1-4; D remains ambiguous. Material: tumor tissue. The origin of this receptor is a male donor with retroperitoneal liposarcoma. CDR3 bases: TGTGCCAGCAGCTCGTACGTTGGAAAACTGTTTTTT. Its translation is CASSSYVGKLFF.